This T cell receptor beta chain stems from a study of memory CD4+ T cells and cytomegalovirus serostatus. Single viable CD3+CD4+CD8-CD45RO+ cells were sorted as the memory CD4+ T cells. After thawing, CD4+ T cells were positively selected. CDR1 is GTSNPN, CDR2 SVGIG, per germline (reference sequence). The trim removed 1 base at V and 4 bases at J, leaving 4 bases unmatched. The CDR3 loop spans 15 amino acids. Repertoires were generated with immunoSEQ multiplex PCR, while TCRdb's copy carries only in-frame clones and drops some. This sample carries around 63,000 clones, about 76% of them seen once, and the ten largest clones take roughly 4.4%.

The clonotype was recovered from an adult in good health and CMV-seropositive. The chain carries TRBV30 and TRBJ2-6; 7 bases are shared with TRBD1. The sequencing sample was made of memory CD4+ T cells from blood. For the CDR3, the DNA is TGTGCCTGGAGTGAGGGGGCGGAGGGGGCCAACGTCCTGACTTTC. The encoded protein is CAWSEGAEGANVLTF.